Described below is a single TCR beta chain sequence and its context. The data stem from a study of blood T cell repertoires in COVID-19. Turning to the study itself: Acute-phase and convalescent COVID-19 samples originated in the United States, Italy and Spain. The cDNA or gDNA used as material had been derived from T cells, B-cell-depleted T cells, or PBMCs.

The study assigned cohorts using participant-reported clinical history. Produced via immunoSEQ multiplex PCR; TCRdb's table is partial and in-frame only. The sample shows roughly 200,000 clones, 87% of them seen only once. V was trimmed by 0 bases and J by 2 bases, leaving 4 bases between them. CDR3 length equals 13 residues. Germline V gene data show CDR1 as ENHRY and CDR2 as SYGVKD. Input material: PBMCs or T cells enriched from blood (not recorded which). The source is a man between 18 and 29 years old with acute COVID-19. The chain recombines TRBV10-3 with TRBJ1-2; D not resolved. Here the CDR3 reads CAISESTNYGYTF. In DNA, the CDR3 is TGTGCCATCAGTGAGTCGACAAACTATGGCTACACCTTC.